In its sample, the clone carrying this T cell receptor beta chain was seen once. RNA in amounts of roughly 0.5 to 1 ug was reverse transcribed with random hexamers. Across 54 Vbeta and 13 Jbeta, immunoSEQ multiplex PCR amplified TCR beta CDR3. TCRdb passed the immunoSEQ multiplex PCR reads through MiXCR, listing each CDR3 protein once. The table shows a few hundred thousand distinct CDR3 sequences, with 89% occurring only once. CDR1 SEHNR and CDR2 FQNEAQ come from the germline V gene (reference sequence). V lost 5 bases to trimming and J lost 0 bases; unmatched junction nucleotides: 10. This CDR3 comprises 16 residues. This record belongs to a study of CD8 T cells in Susac syndrome.

Sequenced material: CD8+ T cells from PBMCs. The chain recombines TRBV7-9 with TRBJ2-7; the match to TRBD2 covers 7 bases. This TCR was sampled from a human donor with multiple sclerosis. The CDR3 is CASSPVPPGGSYEQYF. In DNA form, the CDR3 reads TGTGCCAGCAGCCCGGTCCCTCCGGGAGGCTCCTACGAGCAGTACTTC.